These 16 T cell receptor beta chains were all obtained from the same sample, sequenced in a study of T cells expressing NK-cell markers. For each CDR3 protein, TCRdb gives one entry from its re-call of the 5' RACE reads, without DNA. Listed are 150,000 or so distinct CDR3 sequences; around 20% falls within the top ten. Source material: blood T cells: a sorted CD56 or NKG2C T cell subset, CD4+ or CD8+ T cells, or bulk PBMC T cells (not recorded which). Source of these receptors: a woman aged 18 to 75 in good health.

The rearrangement joins TRBV24-1 to TRBJ2-5; checking the TCRdb D call of TRBD2 is not possible without DNA. Germline CDR1 KGHDR, CDR2 SFDVKD. The CDR3 is 16 residues long. The CDR3 sequence is CATSDTGLAGVETQYF.

The chain combines TRBV5-1 with TRBJ2-3; TCRdb indicates TRBD1, and absent DNA this call remains unverified. The CDR3 is 15 residues long. Germline CDR1 SGHRS, CDR2 YFSETQ. CDR3 residues: CASSLARQGADTQYF.

The chain carries TRBV5-1 and TRBJ2-7. Germline CDR1 SGHRS, CDR2 YFSETQ. The CDR3 runs to 11 residues. The CDR3 sequence: CASSWGDEQYF.

The V and J genes are TRBV20-1 and TRBJ2-7; TCRdb outputs TRBD1, but without DNA this stays unchecked. Germline V gene sequence: CDR1 DFQATT, CDR2 SNEGSKA (reference sequence). The CDR3 totals 14 residues. The CDR3 sequence: CSARPGQLLFEQYF.

The chain carries TRBV3-1 and TRBJ2-1; as DNA is missing, the TRBD2 call by TCRdb cannot be tested. The V gene's germline CDR1 is LGHDT and CDR2 YNNKEL (reference sequence). This CDR3 has 14 residues. The CDR3 here is CASSLVAGDNEQFF.

V is TRBV20-1 and J is TRBJ2-5. The CDR3 totals 15 residues. Per germline, CDR1 DFQATT and CDR2 SNEGSKA (reference sequence). The CDR3 sequence is CSARGVWPVVETQYF.

V and J are TRBV5-1 and TRBJ1-4; TCRdb outputs TRBD1, but without DNA this stays unchecked. Germline V lookup: CDR1 SGHRS, CDR2 YFSETQ. This CDR3 comprises 15 residues. CDR3 amino acids: CASTPGGSTNEKLFF. The full variable domain, in which reference TRBV5-1 and TRBJ1-4 provide the parts outside the CDR3, is KAGVTQTPRYLIKTRGQQVTLSCSPISGHRSVSWYQQTPGQGLQFLFEYFSETQRNKGNFPGRFSGRQFSNSRSEMNVSTLELGDSALYLCASTPGGSTNEKLFFGSGTQLSVL.

The chain carries TRBV4-1 and TRBJ2-7. The CDR3 has 14 amino acids. Germline V gene data show CDR1 as MGHRA and CDR2 as YSYEKL. The CDR3 loop is CASSQDTQLGEQYF.

The J gene is TRBJ1-1, the V gene TRBV5-1. Germline-derived CDR1 and CDR2 are SGHRS and YFSETQ. The CDR3 loop spans 14 amino acids. CDR3 in amino acids: CASSFLSENTEAFF.

The gene calls are TRBV5-1 and TRBJ1-2; TCRdb selects TRBD1, and the lack of DNA leaves this call unchecked. The CDR3 is made up of 13 amino acids. Germline V gene lookup returns CDR1 SGHRS and CDR2 YFSETQ. The CDR3: CASAGDLNYGYTF.

The chain links TRBV5-1 to TRBJ1-5; the D call of TRBD1 rests on TCRdb alone, since no DNA is present to check it. Germline assignment: CDR1 SGHRS and CDR2 YFSETQ. The CDR3 consists of 15 residues. The CDR3 reads CASSLGGTANQPQHF.

The chain is built from TRBV10-3 and TRBJ1-4; as DNA is missing, the TRBD1 call by TCRdb cannot be tested. Per the germline V gene, CDR1 is ENHRY and CDR2 is SYGVKD. The CDR3 is 13 residues long. CDR3 residues: CASERGAGEKLFF.

The chain carries TRBV20-1 and TRBJ1-3; lacking DNA, the TRBD1 call made by TCRdb goes unchecked. The CDR3 totals 14 residues. Germline-derived CDR1 and CDR2 are DFQATT and SNEGSKA (reference sequence). CDR3 amino acids: CSAIDRTSGNTIYF.

The rearrangement links TRBV4-1 to TRBJ2-7. The CDR3 is 15 amino acids. Per germline, CDR1 MGHRA and CDR2 YSYEKL. CDR3 residues: CASSQVSTNSHEQYF.

The chain links TRBV28 to TRBJ2-3; TCRdb indicates TRBD2, and absent DNA this call remains unverified. The CDR3 is made up of 17 amino acids. From germline, CDR1 is MDHEN and CDR2 SYDVKM. The CDR3 spells CASSSPLGAGATDTQYF.

The J gene is TRBJ2-3, the V gene TRBV28; the TCRdb D gene call, TRBD1, has no DNA to confirm it. The CDR3 consists of 13 residues. Germline CDR1 and CDR2: MDHEN and SYDVKM. The CDR3 spells CATLDSSTDTQYF.